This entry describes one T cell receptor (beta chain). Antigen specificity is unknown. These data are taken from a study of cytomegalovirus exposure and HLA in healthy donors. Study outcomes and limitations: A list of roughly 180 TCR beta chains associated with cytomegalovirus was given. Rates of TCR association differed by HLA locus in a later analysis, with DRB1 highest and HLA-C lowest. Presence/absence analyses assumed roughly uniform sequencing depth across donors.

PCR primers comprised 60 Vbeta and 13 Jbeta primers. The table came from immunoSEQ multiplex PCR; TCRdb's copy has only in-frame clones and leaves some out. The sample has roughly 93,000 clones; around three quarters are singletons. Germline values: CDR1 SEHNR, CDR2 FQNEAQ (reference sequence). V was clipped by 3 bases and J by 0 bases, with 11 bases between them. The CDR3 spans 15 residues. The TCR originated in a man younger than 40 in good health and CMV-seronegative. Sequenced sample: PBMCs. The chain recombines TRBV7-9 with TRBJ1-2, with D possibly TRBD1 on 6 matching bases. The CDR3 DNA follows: TGTGCCAGCAGCTTGTCAGGGGTGTCTAACTATGGCTACACCTTC. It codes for CASSLSGVSNYGYTF.